The rows below give T cell receptor beta chains drawn from one sample of a study of shared clonotypes between healthy human individuals. Sequencing was performed with immunoSEQ multiplex PCR; in TCRdb, only in-frame clones are kept and a portion is missing. The table has approximately 2,000,000 clones, roughly 95% seen once. Source material: naive CD8+ T cells from PBMCs. These receptors came from a man between 18 and 35 years old in good health. Some clones in this sample may be carry-over from other donors' samples. Both conserved end residues are trimmed from each CDR3. Clone sizes are given selectively: once, few, many, or a class where the clone is expanded.

abundance	v_gene	CDR3aa
NA	TRBV10-3	AISEVAGPNEQF
NA	TRBV27	ASSLLSSGSGMSSYEQY
NA	TRBV5-5	ASSLGRTEAF
NA	TRBV4-2	ASSQLWTSGKIRSSYEQY
NA	TRBV28	ASSRVLAGDREQF
NA	TRBV5-8	ASSLRGTVQETQY
NA	TRBV28	ASRRGGYT
NA	TRBV18	ASSPAGLGTEAF
NA	TRBV4-2	ASSQEGVETGSIEVMNTEAF
NA	TRBV7-9	ASSLVSGPYLSNQPQH
NA	TRBV4-2	ASSSGAGGANYGYT
NA	TRBV5-5	ASRGLTGVVSGANVLT
NA	TRBV9	ASSVSSGRRTDTQY
NA	TRBV27	ASGPGKHNEQF
NA	TRBV4-2	ASSPHRSNEQF
NA	TRBV19	ASSISGTPNTGELF
NA	TRBV9	ASSLGQGSYEQY
NA	TRBV19	ASSMGTGGEQY
NA	TRBV18	ASSPPFRALGNEQF
NA	TRBV5-1	ASSFNGRIVSSYEQY
NA	TRBV2	ASSERSGDPRYNEQF
NA	TRBV27	ASSLGTGNQPQH
NA	TRBV6-5	ASRPFGTGGYEQY
NA	TRBV27	ASTPQGPLGTEAF
NA	TRBV6-6	ASSYLTGNTEAF
NA	TRBV4-3	ASSQLGTLNTEAF
NA	TRBV7-2	ASSLAPLGGLLNTEAF
NA	TRBV7-9	ASSPPFGAAKETQY
NA	TRBV4-1	ASSQEGYGNQPQH
NA	TRBV5-4	ASSRQGLSYEQY
NA	TRBV28	ASSSNPGGRDEQY
NA	TRBV9	ASSPERLAGGHNEQF
once	TRBV29-1	SVELGLAGGPPDTQY
NA	TRBV11-2	ASSLLLAPREQF
NA	TRBV5-6	ASSPGGPYEQY
NA	TRBV2	ASSDDPAETPSSYNEQF
NA	TRBV7-2	ASSFLRGPYSNQPQH
NA	TRBV27	ASSPSTGETNEKLF
NA	TRBV7-3	ASSPGLAGVLANEQF
once	TRBV27	ASQGAVTEAF